The clone carrying this T cell receptor beta chain was counted a few times. The germline gives CDR1 KGHSH, CDR2 LQKENI. The CDR3 extends over 14 amino acids. Trimming left V 4 bases short and J 2 bases short, with 12 bases between. The data were taken from a study of patients and donors after allogeneic stem cell transplantation. TCRdb redid the calling of the RT-PCR reads with MiXCR, one entry per CDR3 protein. The data hold around 200,000 distinct CDR3 sequences, with 38% observed a single time. V is TRBV18 and J is TRBJ2-7, with D unclear. This receptor was taken from a human donor who was either an allogeneic HSCT recipient or a stem cell or donor lymphocyte infusion donor (not recorded which). It is not recorded whose cells these are; they may come from a transplant donor. The sample comprised blood, either unsorted or a sorted T cell fraction (not recorded which). The DNA of the CDR3 is TGTGCCAGCTCACACCCCCAGGACCCCTACGAGCAGTACTTC. Translation gives CASSHPQDPYEQYF.